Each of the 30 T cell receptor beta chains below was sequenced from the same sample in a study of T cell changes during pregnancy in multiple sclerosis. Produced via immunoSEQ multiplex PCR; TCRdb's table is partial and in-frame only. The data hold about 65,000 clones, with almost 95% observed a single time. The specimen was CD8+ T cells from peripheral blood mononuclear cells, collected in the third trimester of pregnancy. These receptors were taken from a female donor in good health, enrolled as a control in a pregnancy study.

CDR3 bases: TGTGCCAGCGGTACTGGAGGACTAGCGGACTACAATGAGCAGTTCTTC. It translates to CASGTGGLADYNEQFF. The chain uses TRBV11-2 and TRBJ2-1, with 10 bases aligning to TRBD2. This CDR3 region has 16 residues. CDR1 is SGHAT, CDR2 FQNNGV, per germline. After removal of 8 bases from V and 3 bases from J, the junction contained 10 bases not matched to a gene.

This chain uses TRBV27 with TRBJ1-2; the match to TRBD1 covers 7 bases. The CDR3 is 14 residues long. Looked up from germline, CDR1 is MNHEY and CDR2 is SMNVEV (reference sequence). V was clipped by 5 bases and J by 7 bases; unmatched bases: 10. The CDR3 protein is CASSPGQVPGGYTF. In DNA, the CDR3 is TGTGCCAGCAGTCCCGGACAGGTCCCGGGTGGCTACACCTTC.

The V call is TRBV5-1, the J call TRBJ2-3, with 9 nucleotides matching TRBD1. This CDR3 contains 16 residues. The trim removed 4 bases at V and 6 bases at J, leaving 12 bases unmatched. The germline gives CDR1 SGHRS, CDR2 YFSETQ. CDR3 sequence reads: CASSPDPGQGLDTQYF. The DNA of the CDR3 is TGCGCCAGCAGCCCGGACCCGGGACAGGGCCTGGATACGCAGTATTTT.

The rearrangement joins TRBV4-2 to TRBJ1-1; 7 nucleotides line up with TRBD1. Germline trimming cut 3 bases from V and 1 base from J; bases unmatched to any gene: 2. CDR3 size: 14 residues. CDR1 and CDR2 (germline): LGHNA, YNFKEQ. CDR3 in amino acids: CASSHPGGNTEAFF. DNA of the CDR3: TGTGCCAGCAGCCACCCAGGGGGGAACACTGAAGCTTTCTTT.

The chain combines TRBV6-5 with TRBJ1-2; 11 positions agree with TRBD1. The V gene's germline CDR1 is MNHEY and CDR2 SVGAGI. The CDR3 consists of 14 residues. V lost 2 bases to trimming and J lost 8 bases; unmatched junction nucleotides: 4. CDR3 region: CASSYRGQGGGYTF. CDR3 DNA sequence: TGTGCCAGCAGTTACAGGGGACAGGGGGGAGGCTACACCTTC.

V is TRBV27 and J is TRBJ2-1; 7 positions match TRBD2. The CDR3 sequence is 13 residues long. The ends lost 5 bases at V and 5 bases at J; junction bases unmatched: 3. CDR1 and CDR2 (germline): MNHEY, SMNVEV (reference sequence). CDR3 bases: TGTGCCAGCAGTCAAGGGACTAACAATGAGCAGTTCTTC. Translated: CASSQGTNNEQFF.

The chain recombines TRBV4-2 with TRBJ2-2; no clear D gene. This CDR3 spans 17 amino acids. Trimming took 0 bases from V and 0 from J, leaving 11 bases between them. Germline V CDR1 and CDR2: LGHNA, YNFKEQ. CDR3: CASSQEDALANTGELFF. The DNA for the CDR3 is TGTGCCAGCAGCCAAGAAGATGCACTGGCGAACACCGGGGAGCTGTTTTTT.

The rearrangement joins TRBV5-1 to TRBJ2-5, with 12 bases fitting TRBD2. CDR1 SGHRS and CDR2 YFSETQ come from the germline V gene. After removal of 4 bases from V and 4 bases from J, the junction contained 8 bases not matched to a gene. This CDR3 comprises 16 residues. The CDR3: CASSAWTSGDGETQYF. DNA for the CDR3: TGCGCCAGCAGCGCCTGGACTAGCGGGGATGGAGAGACCCAGTACTTC.

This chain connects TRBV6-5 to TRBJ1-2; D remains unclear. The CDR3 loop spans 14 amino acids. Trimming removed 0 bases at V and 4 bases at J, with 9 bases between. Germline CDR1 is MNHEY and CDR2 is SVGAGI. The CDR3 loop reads CASSYSSGVYGYTF. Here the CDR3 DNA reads TGTGCCAGCAGTTACTCGAGCGGGGTCTATGGCTACACCTTC.

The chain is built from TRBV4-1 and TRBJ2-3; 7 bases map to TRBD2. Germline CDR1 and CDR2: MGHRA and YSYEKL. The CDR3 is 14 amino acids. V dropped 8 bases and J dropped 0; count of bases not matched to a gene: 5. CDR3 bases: TGCGCCAGCCGGAGCGGGGATAGCACAGATACGCAGTATTTT. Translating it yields CASRSGDSTDTQYF.

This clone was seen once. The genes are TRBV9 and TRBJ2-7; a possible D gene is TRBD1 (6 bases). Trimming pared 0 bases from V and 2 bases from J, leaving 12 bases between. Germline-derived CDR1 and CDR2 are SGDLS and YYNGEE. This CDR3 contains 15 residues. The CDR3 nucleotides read TGTGCCAGCAGCGTAGGAGGGGGTCCCCCCTACGAGCAGTACTTC. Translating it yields CASSVGGGPPYEQYF.

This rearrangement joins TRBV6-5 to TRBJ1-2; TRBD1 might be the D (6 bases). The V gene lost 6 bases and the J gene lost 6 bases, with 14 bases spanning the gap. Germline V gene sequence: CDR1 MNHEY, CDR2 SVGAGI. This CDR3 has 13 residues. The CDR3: CASRNRVLDGYTF. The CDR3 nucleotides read TGTGCCAGCAGAAACAGGGTCTTAGATGGCTACACCTTC.

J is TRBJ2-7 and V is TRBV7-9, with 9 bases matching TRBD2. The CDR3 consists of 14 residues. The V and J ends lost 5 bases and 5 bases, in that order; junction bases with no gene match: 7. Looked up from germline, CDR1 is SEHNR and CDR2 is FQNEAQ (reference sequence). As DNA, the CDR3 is TGTGCCAGCAGCCACCACCGCGGGGGGGACGAGCAGTACTTC. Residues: CASSHHRGGDEQYF.

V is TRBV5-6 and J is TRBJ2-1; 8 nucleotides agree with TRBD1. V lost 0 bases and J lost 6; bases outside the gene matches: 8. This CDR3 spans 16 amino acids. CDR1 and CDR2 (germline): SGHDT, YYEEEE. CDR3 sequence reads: CASSLAGQGRGNEQFF. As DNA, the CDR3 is TGTGCCAGCAGCTTGGCCGGACAGGGAAGGGGCAATGAGCAGTTCTTC.

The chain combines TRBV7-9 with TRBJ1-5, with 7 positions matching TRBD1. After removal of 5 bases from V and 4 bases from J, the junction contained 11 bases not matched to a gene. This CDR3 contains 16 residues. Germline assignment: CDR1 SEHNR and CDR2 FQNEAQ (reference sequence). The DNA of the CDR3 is TGTGCCAGCAGCCATCAGACAGGGTCGGGGAATCAGCCCCAGCATTTT. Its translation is CASSHQTGSGNQPQHF.

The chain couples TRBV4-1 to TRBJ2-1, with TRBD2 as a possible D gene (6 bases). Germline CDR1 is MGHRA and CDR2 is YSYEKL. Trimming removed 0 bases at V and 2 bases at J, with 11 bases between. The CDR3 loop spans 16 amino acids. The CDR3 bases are TGCGCCAGCAGCCAAGAATCGGGGGATCCCTACAATGAGCAGTTCTTC. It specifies CASSQESGDPYNEQFF.

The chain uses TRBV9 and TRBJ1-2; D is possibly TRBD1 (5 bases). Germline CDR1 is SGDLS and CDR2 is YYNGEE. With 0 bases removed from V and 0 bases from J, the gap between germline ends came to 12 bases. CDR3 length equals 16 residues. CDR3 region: CASSVGRAGTNYGYTF. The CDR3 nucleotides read TGTGCCAGCAGCGTAGGGAGGGCAGGGACTAACTATGGCTACACCTTC.

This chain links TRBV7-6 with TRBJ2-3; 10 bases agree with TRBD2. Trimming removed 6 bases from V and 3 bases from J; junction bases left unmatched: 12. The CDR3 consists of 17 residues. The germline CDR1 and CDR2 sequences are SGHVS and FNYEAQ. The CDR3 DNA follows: TGTGCCAGCAGTAGGGGGATTAGCGGGGGGCCGACAGATACGCAGTATTTT. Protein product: CASSRGISGGPTDTQYF.

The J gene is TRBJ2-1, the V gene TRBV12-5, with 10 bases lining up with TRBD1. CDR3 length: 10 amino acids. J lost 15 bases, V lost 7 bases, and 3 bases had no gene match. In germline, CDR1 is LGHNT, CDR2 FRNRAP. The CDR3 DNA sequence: TGTGCTAGTGAGCGGGACAGGGGGTTCTTC. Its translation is CASERDRGFF.

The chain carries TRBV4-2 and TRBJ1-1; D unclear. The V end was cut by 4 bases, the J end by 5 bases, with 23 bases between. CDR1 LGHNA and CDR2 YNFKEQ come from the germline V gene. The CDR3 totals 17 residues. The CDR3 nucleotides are TGTGCCAGCAGCCCTGCGTCCCCCCCGAACTTTGGTACTGAAGCTTTCTTT. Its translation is CASSPASPPNFGTEAFF.

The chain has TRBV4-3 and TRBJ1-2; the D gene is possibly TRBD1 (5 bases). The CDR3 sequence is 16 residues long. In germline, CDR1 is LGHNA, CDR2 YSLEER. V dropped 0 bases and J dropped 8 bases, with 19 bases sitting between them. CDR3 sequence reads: CASSQDRGGASMGYTF. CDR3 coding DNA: TGCGCCAGCAGCCAAGATCGCGGGGGTGCCTCTATGGGCTACACCTTC.

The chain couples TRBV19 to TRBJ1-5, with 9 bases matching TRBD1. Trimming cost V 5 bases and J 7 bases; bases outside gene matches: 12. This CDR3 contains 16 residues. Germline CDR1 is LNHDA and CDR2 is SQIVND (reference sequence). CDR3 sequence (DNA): TGTGCCAGTAGTCAAACCGCGGACAGGGGAGACCAGCCCCAGCATTTT. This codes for CASSQTADRGDQPQHF.

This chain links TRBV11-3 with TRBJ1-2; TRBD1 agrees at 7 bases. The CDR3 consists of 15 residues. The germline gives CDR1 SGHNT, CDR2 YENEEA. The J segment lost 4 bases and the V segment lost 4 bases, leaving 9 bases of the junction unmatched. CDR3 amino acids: CASSSRTGTFYGYTF. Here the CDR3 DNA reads TGTGCCAGCAGCTCGAGGACAGGTACATTCTATGGCTACACCTTC.

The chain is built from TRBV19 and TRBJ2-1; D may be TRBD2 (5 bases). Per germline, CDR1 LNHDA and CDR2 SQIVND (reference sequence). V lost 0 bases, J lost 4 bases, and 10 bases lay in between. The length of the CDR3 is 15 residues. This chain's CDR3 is CASSIDGVGYNEQFF. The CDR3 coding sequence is TGTGCCAGTAGTATAGACGGGGTTGGGTACAATGAGCAGTTCTTC.

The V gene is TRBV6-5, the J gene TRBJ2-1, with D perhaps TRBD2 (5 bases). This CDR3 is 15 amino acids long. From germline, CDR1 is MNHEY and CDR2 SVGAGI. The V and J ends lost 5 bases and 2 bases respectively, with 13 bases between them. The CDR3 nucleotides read TGTGCCAGCAGTCAGACCGGGAAGACCTACAATGAGCAGTTCTTC. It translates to CASSQTGKTYNEQFF.

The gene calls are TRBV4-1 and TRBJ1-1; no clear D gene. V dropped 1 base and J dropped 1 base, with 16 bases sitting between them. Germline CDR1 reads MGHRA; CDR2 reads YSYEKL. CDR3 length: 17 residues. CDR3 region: CASSQGPNSNGNTEAFF. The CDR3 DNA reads TGCGCCAGCAGCCAAGGCCCCAACTCAAACGGGAACACTGAAGCTTTCTTT.

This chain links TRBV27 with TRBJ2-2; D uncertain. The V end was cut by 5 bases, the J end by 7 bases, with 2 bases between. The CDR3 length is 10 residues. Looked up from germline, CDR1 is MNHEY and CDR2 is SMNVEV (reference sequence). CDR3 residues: CASSLGELFF. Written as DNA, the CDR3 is TGTGCCAGCAGTCTCGGGGAGCTGTTTTTT.

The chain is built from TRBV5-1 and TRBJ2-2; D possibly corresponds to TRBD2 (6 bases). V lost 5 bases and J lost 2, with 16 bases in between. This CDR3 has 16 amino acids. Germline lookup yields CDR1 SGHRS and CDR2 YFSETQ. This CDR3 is CASSLPADYNTGELFF. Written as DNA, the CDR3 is TGCGCCAGCAGTCTCCCTGCGGACTACAACACCGGGGAGCTGTTTTTT.

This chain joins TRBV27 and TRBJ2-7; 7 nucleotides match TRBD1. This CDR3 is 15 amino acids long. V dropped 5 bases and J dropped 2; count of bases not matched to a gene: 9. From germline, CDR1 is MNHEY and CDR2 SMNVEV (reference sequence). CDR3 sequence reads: CASSNSGTATYEQYF. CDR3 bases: TGTGCCAGCAGTAACTCCGGGACAGCAACCTACGAGCAGTACTTC.

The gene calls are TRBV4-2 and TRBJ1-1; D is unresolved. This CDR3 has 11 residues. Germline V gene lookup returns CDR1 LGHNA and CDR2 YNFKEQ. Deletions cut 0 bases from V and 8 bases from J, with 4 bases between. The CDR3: CASSQDGEAFF. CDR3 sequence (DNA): TGTGCCAGCAGCCAAGACGGGGAAGCTTTCTTT.